This TCR beta chain was retrieved from a study of metastatic and nonmetastatic thyroid tumors. Whole-study context: Malignant thyroid and benign thyroid patients provided blood and tumor or nodule tissue whose repertoires were compared.

All patients were treatment-naive before thyroid surgery. This CDR3 is built from 16 residues. The germline V gene encodes CDR1 WSHSY and CDR2 SAAADI. V lost 3 bases and J lost 4, with 16 bases in between. Worth noting for this clone: What it recognizes is unknown.

Study results and caveats: Significantly higher TCR beta diversity was reportedly seen in malignant thyroid tumors than benign nodules, in blood and tumor.

MiXCR re-clonotyped the PCR reads for TCRdb. The table has tens of thousands of clones, 22% seen once. Sequencing input: tumor tissue. V is TRBV10-2 and J is TRBJ1-3, with D tentatively TRBD1 (5 bases). The source of this sequence is a female donor with papillary thyroid cancer or a benign thyroid nodule (not recorded which). Some clones in this sample may be carry-over from other donors' samples. In DNA, the CDR3 is TGCGCCAGCAGTGACCACGAAAAGGGGAAAGGAAACACCATATATTTT. Protein sequence: CASSDHEKGKGNTIYF.